This T cell receptor (beta chain) was identified during a study of patients and donors after allogeneic stem cell transplantation. TCRdb processed the RT-PCR reads anew with MiXCR; each CDR3 protein has one entry. This table has about 960,000 distinct CDR3 sequences, over 15% appearing once. This clonotype was found a few times. CDR3 length equals 14 residues. In germline, CDR1 is MNHEY, CDR2 SVGAGI. V lost 2 bases, J lost 3 bases, and 11 bases lay in between. V usage is TRBV6-5 and J usage is TRBJ2-7, with a possible D match to TRBD2 (6 bases). This TCR came from a human donor who was either an allogeneic HSCT recipient or a stem cell or donor lymphocyte infusion donor (not recorded which). It is not recorded whose cells these are; they may come from a transplant donor. The sequencing input was blood, either unsorted or a sorted T cell fraction (not recorded which). This CDR3 reads CASSYGTPGYEQYF. The CDR3 DNA sequence: TGTGCCAGCAGTTACGGGACTCCGGGCTACGAGCAGTACTTC.